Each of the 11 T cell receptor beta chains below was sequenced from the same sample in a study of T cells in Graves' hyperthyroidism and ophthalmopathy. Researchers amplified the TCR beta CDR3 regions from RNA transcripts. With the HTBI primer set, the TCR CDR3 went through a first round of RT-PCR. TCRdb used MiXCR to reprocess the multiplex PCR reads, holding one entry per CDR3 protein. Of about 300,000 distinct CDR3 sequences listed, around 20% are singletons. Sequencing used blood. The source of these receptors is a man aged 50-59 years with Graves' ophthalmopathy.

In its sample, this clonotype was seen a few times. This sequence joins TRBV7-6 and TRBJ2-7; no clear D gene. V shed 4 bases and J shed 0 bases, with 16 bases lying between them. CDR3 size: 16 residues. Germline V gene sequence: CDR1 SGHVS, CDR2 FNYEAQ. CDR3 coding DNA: TGTGCCAGCAGCTCCCAACCGAAAGATGGCTCCTACGAGCAGTACTTC. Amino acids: CASSSQPKDGSYEQYF.

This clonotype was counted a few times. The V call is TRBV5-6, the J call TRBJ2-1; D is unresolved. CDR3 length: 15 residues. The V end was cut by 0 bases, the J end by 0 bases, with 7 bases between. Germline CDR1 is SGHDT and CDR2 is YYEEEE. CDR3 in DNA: TGTGCCAGCAGCTTGGTTTCCAGCTCCTACAATGAGCAGTTCTTC. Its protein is CASSLVSSSYNEQFF.

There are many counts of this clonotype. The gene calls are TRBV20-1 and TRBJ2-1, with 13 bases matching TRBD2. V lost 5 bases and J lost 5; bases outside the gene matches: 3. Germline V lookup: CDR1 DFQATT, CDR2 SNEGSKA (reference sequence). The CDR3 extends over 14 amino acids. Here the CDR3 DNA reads TGCAGTGCTTGGGGGACTAGCGGGAACAATGAGCAGTTCTTC. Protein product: CSAWGTSGNNEQFF.

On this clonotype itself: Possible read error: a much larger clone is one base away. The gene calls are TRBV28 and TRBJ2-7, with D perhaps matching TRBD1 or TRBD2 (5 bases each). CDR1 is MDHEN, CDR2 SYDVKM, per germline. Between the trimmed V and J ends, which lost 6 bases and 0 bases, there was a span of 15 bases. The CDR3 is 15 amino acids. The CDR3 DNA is TGTGCCAGCAGGGGACGGAGACTTTACTCCTACGAGCAGTACTTC. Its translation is CASRGRRLYSYEQYF.

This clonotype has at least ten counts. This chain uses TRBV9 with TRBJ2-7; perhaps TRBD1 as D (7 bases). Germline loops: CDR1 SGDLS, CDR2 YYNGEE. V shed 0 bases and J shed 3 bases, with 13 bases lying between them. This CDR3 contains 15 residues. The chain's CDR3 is CASSVGRGQLYEQYF. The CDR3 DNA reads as TGTGCCAGCAGCGTAGGGAGGGGACAGCTCTACGAGCAGTACTTC.

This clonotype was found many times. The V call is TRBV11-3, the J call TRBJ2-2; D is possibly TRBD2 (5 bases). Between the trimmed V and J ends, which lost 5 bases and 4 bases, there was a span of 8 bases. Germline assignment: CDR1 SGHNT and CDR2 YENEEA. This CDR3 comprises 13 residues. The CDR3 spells CASSLRGTGELFF. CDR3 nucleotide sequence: TGTGCCAGCAGCCTCCGGGGCACCGGGGAGCTGTTTTTT.

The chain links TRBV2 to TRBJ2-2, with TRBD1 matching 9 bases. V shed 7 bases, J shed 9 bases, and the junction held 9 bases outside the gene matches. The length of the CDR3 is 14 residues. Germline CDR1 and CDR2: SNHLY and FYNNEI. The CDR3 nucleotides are TGTGCCAGCACTTTCGGGACAGGGCCTCGGGAGCTGTTTTTT. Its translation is CASTFGTGPRELFF.

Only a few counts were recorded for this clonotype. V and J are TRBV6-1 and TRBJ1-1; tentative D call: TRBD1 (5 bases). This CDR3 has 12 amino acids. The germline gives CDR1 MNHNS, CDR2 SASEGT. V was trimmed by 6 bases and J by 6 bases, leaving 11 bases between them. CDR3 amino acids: CASSGEGSEAFF. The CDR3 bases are TGTGCCAGCAGCGGGGAGGGGTCTGAAGCTTTCTTT.

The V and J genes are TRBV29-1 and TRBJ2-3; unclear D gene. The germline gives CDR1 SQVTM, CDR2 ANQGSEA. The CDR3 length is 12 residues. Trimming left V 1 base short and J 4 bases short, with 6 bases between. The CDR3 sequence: CSVEAEADTQYF. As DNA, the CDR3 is TGCAGCGTTGAAGCAGAAGCAGATACGCAGTATTTT.

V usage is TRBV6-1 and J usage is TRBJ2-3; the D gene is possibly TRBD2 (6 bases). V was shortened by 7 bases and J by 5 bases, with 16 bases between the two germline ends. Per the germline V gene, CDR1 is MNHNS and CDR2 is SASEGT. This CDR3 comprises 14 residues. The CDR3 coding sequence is TGTGCCAGCACGGGGGTACGATCTTTAGATACGCAGTATTTT. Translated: CASTGVRSLDTQYF.

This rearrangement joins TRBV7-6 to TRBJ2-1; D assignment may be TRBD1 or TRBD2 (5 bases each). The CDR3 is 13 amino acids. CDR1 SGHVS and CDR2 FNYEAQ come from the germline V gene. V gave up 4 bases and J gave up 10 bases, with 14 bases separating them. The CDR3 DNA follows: TGTGCCAGCAGCTCACGGGACGCCCAAGAGCAGTTCTTC. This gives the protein CASSSRDAQEQFF.